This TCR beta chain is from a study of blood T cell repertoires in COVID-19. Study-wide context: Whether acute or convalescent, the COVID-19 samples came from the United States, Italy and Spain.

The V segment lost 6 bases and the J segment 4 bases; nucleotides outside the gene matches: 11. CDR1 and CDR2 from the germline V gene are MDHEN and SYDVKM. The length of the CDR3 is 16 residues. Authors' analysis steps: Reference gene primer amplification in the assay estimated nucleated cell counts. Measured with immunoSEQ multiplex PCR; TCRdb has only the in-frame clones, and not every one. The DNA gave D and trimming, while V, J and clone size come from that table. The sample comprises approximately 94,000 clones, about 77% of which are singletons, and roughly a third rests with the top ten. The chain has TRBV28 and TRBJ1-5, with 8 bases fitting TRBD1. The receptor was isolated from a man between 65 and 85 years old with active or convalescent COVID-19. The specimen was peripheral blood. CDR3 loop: CASRPPTGTGNQPQHF. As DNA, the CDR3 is TGTGCCAGCAGGCCCCCCACCGGGACAGGAAATCAGCCCCAGCATTTT.